This T cell receptor beta chain originates from a study of blood T cell repertoires in COVID-19. Overall study: T cells, B-cell-depleted T cells, or PBMCs supplied cDNA or gDNA.

Patients from Seattle were sampled longitudinally, starting during active infection. V shed 3 bases and J shed 4 bases, with 9 bases lying between them. Germline V lookup: CDR1 MDHEN, CDR2 SYDVKM. The CDR3 has 13 residues. Under the authors' procedure: For nucleated cells, counts were estimated from reference gene primer amplification. Clones were read by immunoSEQ multiplex PCR, and TCRdb kept only the in-frame ones, dropping some. The V and J calls and clone size are taken from that table; D and trimming were inferred from the DNA. The sample carries hundreds of thousands of clones, roughly 90% recorded once.

The TCR was taken from a woman between 70 and 85 years old with COVID-19, enrolled during active disease. Sequencing was done on a sample of peripheral blood. This chain connects TRBV28 to TRBJ1-2; D is unclear. The CDR3 DNA reads TGTGCCAGCAGTTTCGGCGGCCTCTATGGCTACACCTTC. It translates to CASSFGGLYGYTF.